The 14 T cell receptor beta chains below come from one sample, sequenced in a study of CD8 T cells in ankylosing spondylitis. General observations from the study: Ankylosing spondylitis blood appeared to be characterized by a TCR beta motif of 8 or 9 highly homologous variants.

Their cognate antigens are unknown. TCRdb called the 5' RACE reads again in MiXCR, with one record for every CDR3 protein. The sample contains 650,000 to 800,000 distinct CDR3 sequences, around 17% of which appear only once. Sequencing used blood, either unsorted or a sorted T cell fraction (not recorded which). The receptors stem from a male donor with ankylosing spondylitis.

This clonotype has only a few counts. The gene calls are TRBV12-3 or TRBV12-4 and TRBJ2-1; 13 positions agree with TRBD2. The CDR3 loop spans 20 amino acids. V trimming: 1 base; J trimming: 4 bases; junction bases outside the gene matches: 13. CDR3 region: CASSLGGGTSGRALYNEQFF. For the CDR3, the DNA is TGTGCCAGCAGTTTAGGAGGGGGCACTAGCGGGAGGGCCTTATACAATGAGCAGTTCTTC.

The chain recombines TRBV20-1 with TRBJ2-3; D is ambiguous. Trimming cost V 6 bases and J 2 bases, with 24 bases left between them. The germline V gene encodes CDR1 DFQATT and CDR2 SNEGSKA (reference sequence). The CDR3 totals 17 residues. CDR3 residues: CSAFPAWISGNTDTQYF. For the CDR3, the DNA is TGCAGTGCCTTCCCAGCTTGGATAAGTGGAAACACAGATACGCAGTATTTT.

The V gene is TRBV5-1, the J gene TRBJ2-7; 10 nucleotides line up with TRBD1. This CDR3 contains 14 residues. Looked up from germline, CDR1 is SGHRS and CDR2 is YFSETQ. J was trimmed by 4 bases and V by 3 bases; bases with no gene match: 4. Written as DNA, the CDR3 is TGCGCCAGCAGCTCGGACAGGGGGGCGTACGAGCAGTACTTC. Translating gives CASSSDRGAYEQYF.

The V call is TRBV4-2, the J call TRBJ2-1, with D maybe TRBD1 (6 bases). Germline V gene sequence: CDR1 LGHNA, CDR2 YNFKEQ. Between the trimmed V and J ends, which lost 4 bases and 10 bases, there was a span of 17 bases. The CDR3 is 14 amino acids. The CDR3 sequence: CASSPEQGLEEQFF. The CDR3 DNA reads TGTGCCAGCAGCCCCGAACAGGGATTGGAGGAGCAGTTCTTC.

The chain joins TRBV2 to TRBJ1-1; 9 bases agree with TRBD1. The CDR3 is 14 amino acids. The V gene's germline CDR1 is SNHLY and CDR2 FYNNEI. Germline trimming cut 8 bases from V and 2 bases from J; bases unmatched to any gene: 6. CDR3 protein: CASEEQGANTEAFF. In DNA, the CDR3 is TGTGCCAGCGAAGAACAGGGGGCAAACACTGAAGCTTTCTTT. Supplemented by reference TRBV2 and TRBJ1-1, the full variable domain reads EPEVTQTPSHQVTQMGQEVILRCVPISNHLYFYWYRQILGQKVEFLVSFYNNEISEKSEIFDDQFSVERPDGSNFTLKIRSTKLEDSAMYFCASEEQGANTEAFFGQGTRLTVV.

The DNA for the CDR3 is TGTGCCACCAGACTAGCTTCCTACAATGAGCAGTTCTTC. Encoded protein: CATRLASYNEQFF. The chain couples TRBV27 to TRBJ2-1; 7 nucleotides agree with TRBD2. The CDR3 loop spans 13 amino acids. Germline CDR1 and CDR2: MNHEY and SMNVEV (reference sequence). The J segment lost 1 base and the V segment lost 10 bases, leaving 4 bases of the junction unmatched.

This chain uses TRBV3-1 with TRBJ2-7, with 11 bases lining up with TRBD2. V was pared by 3 bases and J by 5 bases, with 9 bases of the junction left unmatched. Germline V gene data show CDR1 as LGHDT and CDR2 as YNNKEL (reference sequence). CDR3 length: 16 amino acids. Here the CDR3 reads CASSHTSSGRLHEQYF. The DNA for the CDR3 is TGTGCCAGCAGCCACACCTCTAGCGGGAGGTTACACGAGCAGTACTTC.

This clonotype was seen more than once but under ten times. The rearrangement joins TRBV19 to TRBJ1-1, with 7 bases that match TRBD1. Germline CDR1 and CDR2: LNHDA and SQIVND (reference sequence). The CDR3 is 19 residues long. Losses at the gene ends were 3 bases for V and 1 base for J; bases not matched to a gene: 17. The CDR3 region has the DNA TGTGCCAGTAGTATCTGGCGTGAGGGGGCGACGTTAACGAACACTGAAGCTTTCTTT. It is translated as CASSIWREGATLTNTEAFF.

This clonotype was detected many times. The CDR3 spells CASSVGNSNQPQHF. The CDR3 coding sequence is TGTGCCAGCAGTGTTGGAAACTCTAATCAGCCCCAGCATTTT. The rearrangement joins TRBV6-1 to TRBJ1-5, with D uncertain. V was trimmed by 4 bases and J by 4 bases, leaving 11 bases between them. The CDR3 is 14 amino acids. Germline V gene data show CDR1 as MNHNS and CDR2 as SASEGT.

The table lists this clonotype with a few counts. The chain recombines TRBV29-1 with TRBJ2-7; tentative D call: TRBD1 (5 bases). V was shortened by 4 bases and J by 3 bases, with 13 bases between the two germline ends. The CDR3 length is 13 residues. Germline V gene lookup returns CDR1 SQVTM and CDR2 ANQGSEA. CDR3 DNA sequence: TGCAGCGTTGTCAGCAGCAGGGACTACGAGCAGTACTTC. It is translated as CSVVSSRDYEQYF.

The chain carries TRBV12-3 or TRBV12-4 and TRBJ2-7, with D unclear. The length of the CDR3 is 13 residues. Trimming pared 5 bases from V and 6 bases from J, leaving 14 bases between. CDR3 coding DNA: TGTGCCAGCAGTCTCGGGCCGACTTTCGAGCAGTACTTC. This translates into CASSLGPTFEQYF.

The table lists this clonotype with many counts. The V call is TRBV5-1, the J call TRBJ1-5; D not certain. V lost 0 bases and J lost 8, with 15 bases in between. Germline lookup yields CDR1 SGHRS and CDR2 YFSETQ. The CDR3 is made up of 15 amino acids. The CDR3 nucleotides read TGCGCCAGCAGCTTGGGTTCTGCGGAATCGGAGCCCCAGCATTTT. It translates to CASSLGSAESEPQHF.

The chain couples TRBV5-1 to TRBJ2-7; D might be TRBD2 (5 bases). V lost 4 bases and J 5 bases, leaving 16 bases between the germline ends. The CDR3 spans 14 residues. The germline V gene encodes CDR1 SGHRS and CDR2 YFSETQ. CDR3 protein: CASSPRVNGDEQYF. CDR3 bases: TGCGCCAGCAGCCCCCGGGTAAACGGGGACGAGCAGTACTTC.

The rearrangement uses TRBV10-3 and TRBJ1-2; possible D gene TRBD1, 6 bases. Trimming removed 7 bases at V and 0 bases at J, with 18 bases between. This CDR3 is 16 amino acids long. CDR1 is ENHRY and CDR2 is SYGVKD in the germline V gene. The CDR3 loop is CAITPEGGRANYGYTF. CDR3 bases: TGTGCCATCACCCCGGAGGGGGGTCGAGCTAACTATGGCTACACCTTC.